Listed below are T cell receptor beta chains from one sample, sequenced in a study of blood T cell repertoires in COVID-19. Clones were read by immunoSEQ multiplex PCR, and TCRdb kept only the in-frame ones, dropping some. The sample includes roughly 6,100 clones, 82% of them seen just once. Sequenced material: peripheral blood. These receptors all stem from a human donor with active COVID-19. The donor label of this sample is uncertain. The CDR3 runs from the conserved cysteine through the conserved F or W. D genes are given only for firm matches. Size is omitted from some rows. Given values are once, few, many or a class for expanded clones.

D gene,J gene,clone size,V gene,CDR3 protein,CDR3 DNA
TRBD2,TRBJ2-5,-,TRBV29-1,CSVERSGTPETQYF,TGCAGCGTTGAACGTAGCGGGACCCCAGAGACCCAGTACTTC
-,TRBJ1-4,once,TRBV15,CATKTASNEKLFF,TGTGCCACCAAGACAGCCAGTAATGAAAAACTGTTTTTT
-,TRBJ2-1,-,TRBV19,CASSILVTTAYNEQFF,TGTGCCAGTAGTATCTTAGTCACGACAGCCTACAATGAGCAGTTCTTC
-,TRBJ2-1,few,TRBV25-1,CASSGSGEADEQFF,TGTGCCAGCAGTGGATCCGGAGAAGCGGATGAGCAGTTCTTC
-,TRBJ2-3,-,TRBV5-1,CASSFGSVTDTQYF,TGCGCCAGCAGCTTCGGGAGTGTCACAGATACGCAGTATTTT
TRBD2,TRBJ2-2,-,TRBV15,CATSRSQMRGGLSGELFF,TGTGCCACCAGCAGATCCCAAATGCGGGGGGGCCTTAGCGGGGAGCTGTTTTTT
-,TRBJ2-7,-,TRBV7-2,CASSLAGRRSYEQYF,TGTGCCAGCAGCTTAGCGGGCCGCAGATCCTACGAGCAGTACTTC
TRBD2,TRBJ2-1,few,TRBV6-2/TRBV6-3,CASSYNRGGYNEQFF,TGTGCCAGCAGTTACAACCGGGGGGGGTACAATGAGCAGTTCTTC
-,TRBJ2-7,-,TRBV10-3,CAISGTNYEQYF,TGTGCCATCAGTGGGACTAACTACGAGCAGTACTTC
-,TRBJ2-1,-,TRBV7-9,CASSVESLGYNEQFF,TGTGCCAGCAGCGTGGAGTCCCTCGGCTACAATGAGCAGTTCTTC
TRBD1,TRBJ1-1,-,TRBV4-3,CASSQANRGVTEAFF,TGCGCCAGCAGCCAAGCGAACAGGGGAGTCACTGAAGCTTTCTTT
-,TRBJ2-3,-,TRBV7-2,CASSYQLVSTDTQYF,TGTGCCAGCAGCTACCAACTAGTTAGCACAGATACGCAGTATTTT
-,TRBJ2-2,-,TRBV7-8,CASSLLSANTGELFF,TGTGCCAGCAGCTTACTCAGCGCGAACACCGGGGAGCTGTTTTTT
-,TRBJ2-1,-,TRBV19,CASSTLSVLVHEQFF,TGTGCCAGTAGTACCCTAAGCGTCCTGGTCCATGAGCAGTTCTTC
-,TRBJ2-5,-,TRBV5-1,CASSVVPFREETQYF,TGCGCCAGCAGCGTTGTCCCCTTCAGGGAAGAGACCCAGTACTTC
-,TRBJ1-4,-,TRBV6-5,CASSYRRETNEKLFF,TGTGCCAGCAGTTACCGGCGGGAAACTAATGAAAAACTGTTTTTT
TRBD1,TRBJ1-1,-,TRBV7-2,CASSAQGGRNTEAFF,TGTGCCAGCAGCGCCCAGGGGGGAAGAAACACTGAAGCTTTCTTT